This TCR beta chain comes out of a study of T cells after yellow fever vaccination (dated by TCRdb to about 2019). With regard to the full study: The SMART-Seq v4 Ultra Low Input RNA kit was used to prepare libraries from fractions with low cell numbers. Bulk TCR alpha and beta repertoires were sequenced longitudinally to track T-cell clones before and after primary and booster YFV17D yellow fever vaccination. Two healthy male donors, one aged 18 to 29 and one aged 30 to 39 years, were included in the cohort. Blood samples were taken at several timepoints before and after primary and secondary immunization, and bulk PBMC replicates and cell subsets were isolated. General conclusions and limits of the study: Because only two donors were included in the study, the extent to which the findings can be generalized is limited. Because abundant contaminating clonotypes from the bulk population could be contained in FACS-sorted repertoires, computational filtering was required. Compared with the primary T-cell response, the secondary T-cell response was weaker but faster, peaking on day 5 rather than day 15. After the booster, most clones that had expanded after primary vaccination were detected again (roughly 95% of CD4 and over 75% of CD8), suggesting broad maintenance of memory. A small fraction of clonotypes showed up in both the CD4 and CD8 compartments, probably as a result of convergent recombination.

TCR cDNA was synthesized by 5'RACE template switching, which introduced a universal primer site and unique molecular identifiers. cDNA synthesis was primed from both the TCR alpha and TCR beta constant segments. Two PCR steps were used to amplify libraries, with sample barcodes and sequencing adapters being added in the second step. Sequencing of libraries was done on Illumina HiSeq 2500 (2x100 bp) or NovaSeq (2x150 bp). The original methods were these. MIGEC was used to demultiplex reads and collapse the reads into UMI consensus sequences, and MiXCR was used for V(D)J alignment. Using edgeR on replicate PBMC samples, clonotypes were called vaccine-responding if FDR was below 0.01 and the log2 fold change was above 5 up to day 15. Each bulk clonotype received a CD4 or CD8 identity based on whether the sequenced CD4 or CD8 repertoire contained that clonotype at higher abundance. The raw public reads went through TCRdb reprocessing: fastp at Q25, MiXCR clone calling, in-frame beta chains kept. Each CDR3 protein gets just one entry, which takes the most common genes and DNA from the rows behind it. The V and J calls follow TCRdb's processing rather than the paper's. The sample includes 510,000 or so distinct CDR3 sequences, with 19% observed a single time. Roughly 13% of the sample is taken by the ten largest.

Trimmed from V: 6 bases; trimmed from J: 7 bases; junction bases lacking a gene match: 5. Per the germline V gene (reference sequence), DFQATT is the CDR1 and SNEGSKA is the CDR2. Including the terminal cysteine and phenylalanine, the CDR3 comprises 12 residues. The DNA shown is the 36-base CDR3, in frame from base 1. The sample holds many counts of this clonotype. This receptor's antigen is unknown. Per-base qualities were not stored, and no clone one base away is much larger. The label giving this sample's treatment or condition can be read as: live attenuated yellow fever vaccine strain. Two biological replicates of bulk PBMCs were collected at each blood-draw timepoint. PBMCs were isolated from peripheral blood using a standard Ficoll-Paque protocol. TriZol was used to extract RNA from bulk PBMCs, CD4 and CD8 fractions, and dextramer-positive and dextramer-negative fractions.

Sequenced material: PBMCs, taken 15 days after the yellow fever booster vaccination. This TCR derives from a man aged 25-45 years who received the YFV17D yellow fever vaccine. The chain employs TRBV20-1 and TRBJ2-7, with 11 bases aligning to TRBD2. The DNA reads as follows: TGCAGTGCCGTAGCGGGAGGGATTGAGCAGTACTTC. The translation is CSAVAGGIEQYF.